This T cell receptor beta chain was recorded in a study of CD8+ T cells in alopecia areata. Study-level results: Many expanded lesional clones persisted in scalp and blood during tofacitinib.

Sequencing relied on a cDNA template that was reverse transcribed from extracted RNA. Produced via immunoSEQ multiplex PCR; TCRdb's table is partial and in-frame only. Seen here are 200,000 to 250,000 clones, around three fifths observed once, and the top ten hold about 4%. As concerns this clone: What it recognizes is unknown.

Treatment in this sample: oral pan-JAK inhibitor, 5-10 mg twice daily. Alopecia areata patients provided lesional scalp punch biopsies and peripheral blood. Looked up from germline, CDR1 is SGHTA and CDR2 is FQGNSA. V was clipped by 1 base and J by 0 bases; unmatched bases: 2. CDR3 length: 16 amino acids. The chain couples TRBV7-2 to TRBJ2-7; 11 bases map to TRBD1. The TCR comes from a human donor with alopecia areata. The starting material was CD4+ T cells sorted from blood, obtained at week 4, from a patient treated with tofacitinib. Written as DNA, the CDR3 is TGTGCCAGCAGCTTAGAGGGGACAGGGGGCTCCTACGAGCAGTACTTC. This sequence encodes CASSLEGTGGSYEQYF.